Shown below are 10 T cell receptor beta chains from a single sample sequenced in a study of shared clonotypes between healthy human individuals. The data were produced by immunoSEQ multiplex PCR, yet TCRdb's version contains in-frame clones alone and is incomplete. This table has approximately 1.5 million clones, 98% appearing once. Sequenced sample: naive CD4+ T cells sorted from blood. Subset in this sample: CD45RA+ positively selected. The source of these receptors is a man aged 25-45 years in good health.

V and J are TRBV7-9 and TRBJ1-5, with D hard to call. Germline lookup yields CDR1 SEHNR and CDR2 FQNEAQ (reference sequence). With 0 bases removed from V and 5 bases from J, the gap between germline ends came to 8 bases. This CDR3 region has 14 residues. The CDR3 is CASSLAARYQPQHF. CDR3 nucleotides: TGTGCCAGCAGCTTAGCGGCTCGTTATCAGCCCCAGCATTTT.

Here the CDR3 DNA reads TGTGCCAGCAGAGATGACAGGACCATTCAAGAGACCCAGTACTTC. Translated, it gives CASRDDRTIQETQYF. V gene TRBV7-8 combines with J gene TRBJ2-5; possible D gene TRBD1, 6 bases. V lost 6 bases and J lost 2, with 16 bases in between. The CDR3 contains 15 residues. Per germline, CDR1 SGHVS and CDR2 FQNEAQ.

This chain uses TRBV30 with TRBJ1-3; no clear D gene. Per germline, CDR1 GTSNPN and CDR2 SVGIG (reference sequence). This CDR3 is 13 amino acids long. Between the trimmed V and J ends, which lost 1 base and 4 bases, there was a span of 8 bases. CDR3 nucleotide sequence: TGTGCCTGGAGTGAATCCTGGGGAAACACCATATATTTT. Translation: CAWSESWGNTIYF.

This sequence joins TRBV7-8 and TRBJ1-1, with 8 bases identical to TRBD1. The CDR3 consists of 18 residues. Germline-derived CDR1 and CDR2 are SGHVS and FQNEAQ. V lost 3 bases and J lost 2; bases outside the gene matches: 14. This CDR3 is CASSFDRSTGGFNTEAFF. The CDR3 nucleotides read TGTGCCAGCAGCTTTGATCGGTCCACAGGGGGTTTCAACACTGAAGCTTTCTTT.

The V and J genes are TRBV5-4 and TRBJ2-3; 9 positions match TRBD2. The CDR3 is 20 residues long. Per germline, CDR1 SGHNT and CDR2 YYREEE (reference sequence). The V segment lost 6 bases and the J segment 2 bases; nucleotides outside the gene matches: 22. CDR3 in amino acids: CASTTNPPASGNKHTDTQYF. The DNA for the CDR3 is TGTGCCAGCACAACTAACCCCCCGGCTAGCGGGAACAAACACACAGATACGCAGTATTTT.

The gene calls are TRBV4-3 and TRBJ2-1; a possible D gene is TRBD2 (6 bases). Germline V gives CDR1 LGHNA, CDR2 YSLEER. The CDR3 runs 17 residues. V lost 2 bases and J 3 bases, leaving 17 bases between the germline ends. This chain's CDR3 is CASSQSRMTGVYNEQFF. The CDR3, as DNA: TGCGCCAGCAGCCAAAGTCGGATGACGGGGGTCTACAATGAGCAGTTCTTC.

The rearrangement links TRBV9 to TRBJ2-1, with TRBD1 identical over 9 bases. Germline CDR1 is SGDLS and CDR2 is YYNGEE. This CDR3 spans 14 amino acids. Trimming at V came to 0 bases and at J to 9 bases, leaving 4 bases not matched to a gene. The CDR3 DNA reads TGTGCCAGCAGCGTAGAACAGGGGGCCGGTGAGCAGTTCTTC. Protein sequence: CASSVEQGAGEQFF.

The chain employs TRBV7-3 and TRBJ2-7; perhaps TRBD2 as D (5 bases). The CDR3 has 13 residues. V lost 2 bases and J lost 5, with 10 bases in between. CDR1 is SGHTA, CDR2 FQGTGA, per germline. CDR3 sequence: CASSLWTGDEQYF. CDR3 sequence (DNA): TGTGCCAGCAGCTTATGGACCGGGGACGAGCAGTACTTC.

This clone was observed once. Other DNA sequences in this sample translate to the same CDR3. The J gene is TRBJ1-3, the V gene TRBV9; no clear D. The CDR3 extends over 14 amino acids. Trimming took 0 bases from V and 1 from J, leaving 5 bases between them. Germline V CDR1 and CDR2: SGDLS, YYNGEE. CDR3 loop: CASSVGVSGNTIYF. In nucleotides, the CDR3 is TGTGCCAGCAGCGTAGGGGTTTCTGGAAACACCATATATTTT.

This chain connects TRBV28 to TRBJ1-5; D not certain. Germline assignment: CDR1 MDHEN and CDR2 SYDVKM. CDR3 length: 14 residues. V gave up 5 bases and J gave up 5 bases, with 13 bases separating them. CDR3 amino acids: CASSRAAGHQPQHF. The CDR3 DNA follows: TGTGCCAGCAGTCGGGCGGCGGGCCATCAGCCCCAGCATTTT.